This TCR beta chain appears in the sequencing data of a study of blood T cell repertoires in COVID-19. Across the whole study: COVID-19 samples from acute and convalescent phases originated in the United States, Italy and Spain. Sample material is recorded as cDNA or gDNA derived from T cells, B-cell-depleted T cells, or PBMCs.

CDR3 length equals 15 residues. Germline values: CDR1 LNHDA, CDR2 SQIVND (reference sequence). After removal of 7 bases from V and 2 bases from J, the junction contained 5 bases not matched to a gene. Seattle's cohort entered during active infection and was followed longitudinally. Per the authors' pipeline: Amplifying reference gene primers gave estimates of nucleated cell counts. TCRdb keeps only in-frame clones here, not all; method: immunoSEQ multiplex PCR. For V, J and clone size, that table is used; D and trimming come from the DNA. The table shows 80,000 or so clones, with about 85% occurring only once.

The sequenced sample consisted of peripheral blood. This TCR came from a man aged 60 to 69 with COVID-19, enrolled during active disease. The chain has TRBV19 and TRBJ2-3; TRBD2 aligns across 11 bases. This CDR3 reads CASTGTSGYTDTQYF. CDR3 DNA sequence: TGTGCCAGTACCGGGACTAGCGGATACACAGATACGCAGTATTTT.